Below are 26 T cell receptor beta chains sequenced from a single sample in a study of regulatory T cells in long-lasting Graves disease. Researchers made TCR beta libraries by using iRepertoire HTBI primers and running Arm-PCR on CDR3 regions. TCRdb redid the calling of the multiplex PCR reads with MiXCR, one entry per CDR3 protein. The sample yields approximately 210,000 distinct CDR3 sequences, about 16% seen once. Time point denoted: newly diagnosed GD, antithyroid drugs for less than 3 months. Following extraction of RNA from PBMCs, that RNA was used to make the TCR library. The source material was peripheral blood mononuclear cells (PBMCs), sampled at new diagnosis, from a patient treated with antithyroid drugs. The receptors come from a female donor with Graves disease.

This clonotype was recorded many times. The chain joins TRBV3-1 to TRBJ2-7, with D uncertain. CDR1 and CDR2 (germline): LGHDT, YNNKEL (reference sequence). Trimming left V 5 bases short and J 3 bases short, with 5 bases between. CDR3 length: 11 residues. Here the CDR3 reads CASSGLYEQYF. In nucleotides, the CDR3 is TGTGCCAGCAGCGGGCTCTACGAGCAGTACTTC.

The table lists this clonotype with many counts. The chain is built from TRBV7-8 and TRBJ2-7; a weak D match, TRBD2 (5 bases). Trimming took 3 bases from V and 6 from J, leaving 9 bases between them. This CDR3 is built from 12 residues. Germline V gives CDR1 SGHVS, CDR2 FQNEAQ. CDR3 loop: CASSFLGAEQYF. CDR3 sequence (DNA): TGTGCCAGCAGCTTTCTGGGAGCCGAGCAGTACTTC. Full variable domain (rest looked up from reference TRBV7-8 and TRBJ2-7): GAGVSQSPRYKVAKRGQDVALRCDPISGHVSLFWYQQALGQGPEFLTYFQNEAQLDKSGLPSDRFFAERPEGSVSTLKIQRTQQEDSAVYLCASSFLGAEQYFGPGTRLTVT.

This clonotype has ten or more counts. The V call is TRBV7-9, the J call TRBJ2-5, with TRBD2 as a possible D gene (6 bases). The V gene lost 2 bases and the J gene lost 4 bases, with 14 bases spanning the gap. CDR1 is SEHNR, CDR2 FQNEAQ, per germline (reference sequence). CDR3 size: 15 residues. CDR3 loop: CASSLRRWGGETQYF. The CDR3 DNA sequence: TGTGCCAGCAGCTTACGGCGGTGGGGAGGAGAGACCCAGTACTTC.

In this sample, this clonotype turned up once. The V call is TRBV6-5, the J call TRBJ2-7; no clear D gene. The germline V gene has CDR1 MNHEY and CDR2 SVGAGI. V lost 2 bases, J lost 3 bases, and 14 bases lay in between. The CDR3 is 15 residues long. CDR3: CASSYPKDHHYEQYF. CDR3 coding DNA: TGTGCCAGCAGTTACCCAAAAGACCATCACTACGAGCAGTACTTC.

This clonotype was seen many times. V and J are TRBV2 and TRBJ1-5; unclear D gene. The CDR3 spans 14 residues. V was clipped by 5 bases and J by 2 bases, with 10 bases between them. Per germline, CDR1 SNHLY and CDR2 FYNNEI. The CDR3 here is CASSPLVGNQPQHF. The CDR3 nucleotides read TGTGCCAGCAGTCCACTCGTGGGCAATCAGCCCCAGCATTTT.

Ten or more counts support this clonotype. The genes are TRBV7-3 and TRBJ2-7; tentative D call: TRBD2 (6 bases). V was trimmed by 5 bases and J by 4 bases, leaving 18 bases between them. This CDR3 has 15 residues. The V gene's germline CDR1 is SGHTA and CDR2 FQGTGA. The CDR3 DNA follows: TGTGCCAGCAGCCCTTCGGCCGGGGGAACATACGAGCAGTACTTC. Translated: CASSPSAGGTYEQYF.

This chain uses TRBV6-1 with TRBJ2-5; unclear D gene. The V gene's germline CDR1 is MNHNS and CDR2 SASEGT. Trimming left V 5 bases short and J 0 bases short, with 13 bases between. The CDR3 sequence is 15 residues long. Here the CDR3 DNA reads TGTGCCAGCAGTAAAAGACACCCGTACCAAGAGACCCAGTACTTC. Its translation: CASSKRHPYQETQYF.

This clonotype was counted at least ten times. This chain uses TRBV29-1 with TRBJ2-2; D is unresolved. The CDR3 is 12 residues long. The germline gives CDR1 SQVTM, CDR2 ANQGSEA. With 6 bases removed from V and 3 bases from J, the gap between germline ends came to 8 bases. The chain's CDR3 is CSVDTDTGELFF. CDR3 nucleotide sequence: TGCAGCGTCGACACGGACACCGGGGAGCTGTTTTTT.

At least ten counts were recorded for this clonotype. J is TRBJ1-1 and V is TRBV9, with D hard to call. Trimming took off 3 bases at V and 0 bases at J, with 9 bases between the two ends. CDR1 and CDR2 (germline): SGDLS, YYNGEE. This CDR3 is built from 14 residues. The CDR3 loop is CASSASRVNTEAFF. For the CDR3, the DNA is TGTGCCAGCAGCGCCAGTAGGGTGAACACTGAAGCTTTCTTT.

The V gene is TRBV5-1, the J gene TRBJ2-7; 9 bases line up with TRBD2. This CDR3 has 14 residues. V shed 4 bases and J 4 bases; nucleotides not matched to a gene: 6. From germline, CDR1 is SGHRS and CDR2 YFSETQ. The CDR3 here is CASSPPTSGYEQYF. The CDR3 DNA reads as TGCGCCAGCAGCCCCCCTACTAGCGGGTACGAGCAGTACTTC. Looking up the rest from reference TRBV5-1 and TRBJ2-7 gives the full variable domain: KAGVTQTPRYLIKTRGQQVTLSCSPISGHRSVSWYQQTPGQGLQFLFEYFSETQRNKGNFPGRFSGRQFSNSRSEMNVSTLELGDSALYLCASSPPTSGYEQYFGPGTRLTVT.

At least ten counts were recorded for this clonotype. The chain combines TRBV29-1 with TRBJ1-1; 11 bases are a match to TRBD1. This CDR3 has 14 amino acids. Trimming cost V 4 bases and J 5 bases; bases outside gene matches: 6. From germline, CDR1 is SQVTM and CDR2 ANQGSEA. The DNA for the CDR3 is TGCAGCGTTGCCCGGACAGGGGGCAGTACTGAAGCTTTCTTT. This codes for CSVARTGGSTEAFF.

This clonotype was seen a single time. A far more abundant clone sits one base away, making this likely a read error. The V and J genes are TRBV27 and TRBJ2-5; D uncertain. With the DNA end fitting TRBJ2-1 better, the J assignment may be wrong. Looked up from germline, CDR1 is MNHEY and CDR2 is SMNVEV (reference sequence). There are 15 residues in the CDR3. CDR3 in DNA: TGTGCCAGCAGTTTAATTTTCATGGTGGACAATGAGCAGTTCTTC. Translating it yields CASSLIFMVDNEQFF.

Ten or more counts support this clonotype. V is TRBV30 and J is TRBJ2-2, with a tentative D call TRBD1 (6 bases). The CDR3 totals 15 residues. Germline V gives CDR1 GTSNPN, CDR2 SVGIG (reference sequence). V was trimmed by 1 base and J by 1 base, leaving 10 bases between them. The CDR3 DNA sequence: TGTGCCTGGAGTGAGGGACACCGGAACACCGGGGAGCTGTTTTTT. This encodes CAWSEGHRNTGELFF.

The chain links TRBV4-3 to TRBJ2-1, with 9 positions matching TRBD2. J gave up 4 bases and V 0 bases, and 7 bases lay outside the gene matches. Germline assignment: CDR1 LGHNA and CDR2 YSLEER. The CDR3 is 17 residues long. The CDR3 DNA is TGCGCCAGCAGCCAAGAAGTAAGGCTAGCGGGATACAATGAGCAGTTCTTC. As protein: CASSQEVRLAGYNEQFF.

This clonotype has ten or more counts. The chain links TRBV6-1 to TRBJ2-7; 11 bases fit TRBD2. This CDR3 has 14 amino acids. Germline CDR1 is MNHNS and CDR2 is SASEGT. The junction had 7 bases not matched to a gene; V was cut back by 8 bases and J by 4 bases. The CDR3 is CASGRSGRAYEQYF. In DNA, the CDR3 is TGTGCCAGCGGACGTAGCGGGAGGGCTTACGAGCAGTACTTC.

J is TRBJ2-7 and V is TRBV4-2; no clear D gene. The germline V gene has CDR1 LGHNA and CDR2 YNFKEQ. CDR3 size: 12 residues. The ends were cut back, 1 base at V and 7 bases at J, with 8 bases in the middle. CDR3: CASSQVMGEQYF. CDR3 sequence (DNA): TGTGCCAGCAGCCAAGTAATGGGGGAGCAGTACTTC.

This clonotype was observed at least ten times. This chain connects TRBV7-8 to TRBJ2-7; TRBD1 aligns across 10 bases. Trimming at V came to 5 bases and at J to 0 bases, leaving 7 bases not matched to a gene. In germline, CDR1 is SGHVS, CDR2 FQNEAQ. The CDR3 length is 16 residues. This CDR3 reads CASSPGTGVSSYEQYF. CDR3 nucleotide sequence: TGTGCCAGCAGCCCCGGGACAGGGGTTAGCTCCTACGAGCAGTACTTC.

This clonotype was seen at least ten times. CDR3 coding DNA: TGTGCCAGCAGCTTTTTACAGAATTCACCCCTCCACTTT. Translated: CASSFLQNSPLHF. V gene TRBV5-5 combines with J gene TRBJ1-6; D remains ambiguous. The germline V gene encodes CDR1 SGHKS and CDR2 YYEKEE (reference sequence). The CDR3 is 13 amino acids. V was shortened by 2 bases and J by 7 bases, with 7 bases between the two germline ends.

This clonotype was picked up many times. CDR3 nucleotides: TGTGCCAGCAGTGAAATCGGGAGGGCCATCAATGAGCAGTTCTTC. It translates to CASSEIGRAINEQFF. The chain employs TRBV2 and TRBJ2-1; TRBD2 agrees at 8 bases. The CDR3 covers 15 residues. The V segment lost 2 bases and the J segment 6 bases; nucleotides outside the gene matches: 6. CDR1 SNHLY and CDR2 FYNNEI come from the germline V gene.

The V gene is TRBV27, the J gene TRBJ2-1, with D uncertain. The V and J ends lost 0 bases and 7 bases respectively, with 7 bases between them. Germline V lookup: CDR1 MNHEY, CDR2 SMNVEV (reference sequence). This CDR3 is 13 amino acids long. This CDR3 reads CASSLSMENEQFF. In nucleotides, the CDR3 is TGTGCCAGCAGTTTATCAATGGAAAATGAGCAGTTCTTC.

There are many counts of this clonotype. This chain joins TRBV10-3 and TRBJ1-1, with D possibly being TRBD1 (6 bases). Germline V CDR1 and CDR2: ENHRY, SYGVKD. V gave up 4 bases and J gave up 1 base, with 7 bases separating them. The CDR3 has 13 residues. The CDR3 DNA sequence: TGTGCCATCAGTGGGACAGAGAACACTGAAGCTTTCTTT. Translation gives CAISGTENTEAFF.

This sequence joins TRBV9 and TRBJ2-1; 7 nucleotides agree with TRBD2. The CDR3 covers 16 residues. Germline values: CDR1 SGDLS, CDR2 YYNGEE. V gave up 0 bases and J gave up 5 bases; unmatched junction bases: 8. The CDR3 DNA sequence: TGTGCCAGCAGCGTAGATTGGGGGGGGGGGGACAATGAGCAGTTCTTC. Translating gives CASSVDWGGGDNEQFF.

This clonotype was counted only a few times. The CDR3 DNA reads as TGCAGTGCTACCCGGGACAGGGTCTATGGCTACACCTTC. This encodes CSATRDRVYGYTF. The V gene is TRBV20-1, the J gene TRBJ1-2; 9 bases are a match to TRBD1. Germline values: CDR1 DFQATT, CDR2 SNEGSKA (reference sequence). Trimming took 4 bases from V and 4 from J; bases not matched to a gene: 4. The CDR3 loop spans 13 amino acids.

This clonotype has ten or more counts. The chain employs TRBV15 and TRBJ1-1, with a possible D match to TRBD1 (5 bases). The germline V gene has CDR1 LNHNV and CDR2 YYDKDF (reference sequence). CDR3 length: 14 amino acids. V dropped 3 bases and J dropped 5 bases, with 13 bases sitting between them. DNA of the CDR3: TGTGCCACCAGCAGTCCCCAGGGAGAAACTGAAGCTTTCTTT. Its protein is CATSSPQGETEAFF.

This clonotype was picked up many times. V and J are TRBV6-1 and TRBJ2-7, with D possibly matching TRBD2 (7 bases). CDR1 is MNHNS and CDR2 is SASEGT in the germline V gene. The CDR3 has 14 amino acids. The ends were cut back, 4 bases at V and 6 bases at J, with 16 bases in the middle. CDR3 DNA sequence: TGTGCCAGCAGTGCCCGGGGGCTAGCGGCCGAGCAGTACTTC. It codes for CASSARGLAAEQYF.

At least ten counts were recorded for this clonotype. V gene TRBV30 combines with J gene TRBJ2-3, with 8 bases fitting TRBD2. From germline, CDR1 is GTSNPN and CDR2 SVGIG (reference sequence). The trim removed 8 bases at V and 5 bases at J, leaving 9 bases unmatched. The CDR3 runs to 13 residues. As DNA, the CDR3 is TGTGCCCGGGGCGGCCTAGCGGGAGATACGCAGTATTTT. It codes for CARGGLAGDTQYF.